This T cell receptor (beta chain) comes out of a study of T cell responses to AZD1222 COVID-19 vaccine. Whole-study context: Doses given second, at about 4 or about 12 weeks, were pooled.

TCRdb keeps only in-frame clones here, not all; method: immunoSEQ multiplex PCR. The repertoire has 120,000 to 150,000 clones, 92% of them found once; the top ten carry just over 3%. Trimming cost V 3 bases and J 5 bases, with 17 bases left between them. The CDR3 consists of 15 residues. Germline CDR1 GTSNPN, CDR2 SVGIG (reference sequence). Overall study results and limits: Only a handful of individuals given AZD1222 were seropositive at baseline. In a largely white British group with more females than males, clonal diversity was possibly underestimated.

As for this clone: Its antigen is undetermined.

The chain couples TRBV30 to TRBJ1-5; a weak D match, TRBD1 (6 bases). Sequencing used peripheral blood, obtained on day 0 of AZD1222 vaccination. This receptor was taken from an adult in good health. The CDR3 DNA reads TGTGCCTGGAGCGCGTTGGGGGGGCAGGATCAGCCCCAGCATTTT. This codes for CAWSALGGQDQPQHF.